These T cell receptor beta chains were read from a single sample in a study of long-term antiretroviral therapy in people with HIV. Libraries were prepared by immunoSEQ multiplex PCR; TCRdb keeps only in-frame clonotypes and omits some of them. The sample yields about 22,000 clones, around four fifths seen once. The source was unsorted PBMCs, collected approximately 4 years after starting antiretroviral therapy. The source of these receptors is a man aged 18 to 30 with HIV. The CDR3 runs from the conserved cysteine through the conserved F or W. The D gene is left open where the match is weak. The listing skips clone size in some rows; elsewhere it reads once, few, many or a size class.

>TRBJ2-2|-|once|TRBV6-1
CASSGQTGGSVGELFF
TGTGCCAGCAGTGGCCAGACAGGCGGAAGTGTCGGGGAGCTGTTTTTT
>TRBJ2-3|TRBD1|-|TRBV11-2
CASSPTGQERYTDTQYF
TGTGCCAGCAGCCCCACCGGACAGGAGAGATACACAGATACGCAGTATTTT
>TRBJ1-4|-|-|TRBV6-1
CASSEVTANEKLFF
TGTGCCAGCAGTGAAGTGACAGCTAATGAAAAACTGTTTTTT
>TRBJ2-1|TRBD1|-|TRBV4-1
CASSPWDRGLDEQFF
TGCGCCAGCAGCCCCTGGGACAGGGGGCTGGATGAGCAGTTCTTC
>TRBJ2-7|-|-|TRBV27
CASNALGAREQYF
TGTGCCAGCAATGCTCTGGGGGCGAGGGAGCAGTACTTC
>TRBJ2-7|-|-|TRBV18
CASSPGTQEQYF
TGTGCCAGCTCACCGGGGACGCAAGAACAGTACTTC
>TRBJ1-1|-|-|TRBV18
CASSPNLGGTEAFF
TGTGCCAGCTCACCAAACCTCGGGGGGACTGAAGCTTTCTTT
>TRBJ1-4|-|-|TRBV28
CASSTPGTQQKLFF
TGTGCCAGCAGTACCCCCGGGACTCAACAAAAACTGTTTTTT
>TRBJ2-1|TRBD2|once|TRBV27
CASSLYHWRGVYNEQFF
TGTGCCAGCAGTTTATACCATTGGCGGGGGGTGTACAATGAGCAGTTCTTC
>TRBJ1-2|-|-|TRBV6-1
CASTPTREVGYTF
TGTGCCAGCACCCCGACGAGGGAGGTTGGCTACACCTTC
>TRBJ2-7|-|few|TRBV5-1
CASSLQGPYEQYF
TGCGCCAGCAGCTTGCAGGGGCCCTACGAGCAGTACTTC
>TRBJ2-3|-|-|TRBV5-4
CAAGRGTLTDTQYF
TGTGCCGCTGGGAGGGGGACGCTCACAGATACGCAGTATTTT
>TRBJ1-2|-|-|TRBV27
CASSSGPSWMDYGYTF
TGTGCCAGCAGTTCCGGGCCCTCTTGGATGGACTATGGCTACACCTTC
>TRBJ1-5|-|once|TRBV10-3
CAISELGLSNQPQHF
TGTGCCATCAGTGAGCTAGGGTTGAGCAATCAGCCCCAGCATTTT
>TRBJ1-1|TRBD1|-|TRBV6-4
CASRRQGSTEAFF
TGTGCCAGCAGAAGACAGGGGAGCACTGAAGCTTTCTTT
>TRBJ1-2|TRBD1|few|TRBV18
CASSQMDRDYGYTF
TGTGCCAGCTCACAAATGGACAGGGACTATGGCTACACCTTC
>TRBJ1-1|TRBD1|-|TRBV4-1
CASSQEDRMNTEAFF
TGCGCCAGCAGCCAAGAGGACAGGATGAACACTGAAGCTTTCTTT
>TRBJ2-3|-|-|TRBV30
CALHERGAGDTQYF
TGTGCCCTACACGAGAGGGGGGCCGGGGATACGCAGTATTTT
>TRBJ1-6|-|-|TRBV6-5
CASTSTGLSPLHF
TGTGCCAGCACTTCGACAGGACTTTCACCCCTCCACTTT
>TRBJ2-1|-|-|TRBV7-6
CASSLTGTNNEQFF
TGTGCCAGCAGCTTGACGGGGACGAACAATGAGCAGTTCTTC
>TRBJ2-2|-|few|TRBV6-1
CASSESQYSWYAGELFF
TGTGCCAGCAGTGAATCTCAGTACAGCTGGTACGCCGGGGAGCTGTTTTTT
>TRBJ1-1|-|-|TRBV7-7
CASSQISGTPEAFF
TGTGCTAGCAGCCAAATTTCGGGGACCCCCGAAGCTTTCTTT
>TRBJ1-1|-|-|TRBV6-5
CASSYSARAEAFF
TGTGCCAGCAGTTACTCCGCGAGAGCTGAAGCTTTCTTT
>TRBJ1-4|-|-|TRBV28
CASSFGGDVNEKLFF
TGTGCCAGCAGTTTCGGGGGGGACGTTAATGAAAAACTGTTTTTT
>TRBJ2-7|-|-|TRBV28
CASSLSFYEQYF
TGTGCCAGCAGTTTATCGTTTTACGAGCAGTACTTC
>TRBJ2-5|TRBD1|-|TRBV28
CASNELGTGRETQYF
TGTGCCAGCAACGAACTCGGGACAGGGAGAGAGACCCAGTACTTC
>TRBJ1-2|-|-|TRBV19
CASRSGDYGYTF
TGTGCCAGTAGGAGTGGGGACTATGGCTACACCTTC
>TRBJ2-3|-|-|TRBV25-1
CASSTRSGKATDTQYF
TGTGCCAGCAGTACAAGATCTGGGAAGGCGACAGATACGCAGTATTTT
>TRBJ1-5|-|-|TRBV27
CASSLYGQPQHF
TGTGCCAGCAGTTTATACGGTCAGCCCCAGCATTTT
>TRBJ1-4|-|once|TRBV6-6
CASMQVGRTNEKLFF
TGTGCCAGCATGCAAGTGGGGAGAACTAATGAAAAACTGTTTTTT
>TRBJ1-5|-|-|TRBV28
CASSFLIGGGQPQHF
TGTGCCAGCAGTTTTCTTATAGGGGGGGGTCAGCCCCAGCATTTT
>TRBJ2-1|TRBD2|-|TRBV7-9
CASGILAGGRNEQFF
TGTGCCAGCGGGATACTAGCGGGGGGTAGGAATGAGCAGTTCTTC
>TRBJ2-3|-|-|TRBV5-5
CASSPGPTLADTQYF
TGTGCCAGCAGCCCAGGACCCACCCTGGCAGATACGCAGTATTTT